The clone carrying this T cell receptor beta chain has a handful of counts. The record originates from a study of blood T cell repertoires in COVID-19. Study-level background: The United States, Italy and Spain supplied acute and convalescent COVID-19 samples. T cells, B-cell-depleted T cells, or PBMCs supplied cDNA or gDNA.

The Seattle site enrolled patients during active infection and followed them longitudinally. Methods used by the authors: Reference gene primer amplification in the assay estimated nucleated cell counts. The assay was immunoSEQ multiplex PCR, and TCRdb's table has in-frame clones only and misses some. V and J calls and clone size are given by that table; D and trimming were obtained from the DNA. The sample includes around 480,000 clones, around 88% of them seen just once. The CDR3 contains 14 residues. Germline V gene lookup returns CDR1 LNHDA and CDR2 SQIVND (reference sequence). V lost 4 bases, J lost 3 bases, and 12 bases lay in between.

Sequenced input: peripheral blood. The gene calls are TRBV19 and TRBJ1-1; D call uncertain. This receptor was obtained from a woman between 50 and 59 years old with COVID-19, enrolled during active disease. The CDR3 spells CASSTGWRDTEAFF. CDR3 sequence (DNA): TGTGCCAGTAGTACGGGGTGGAGGGACACTGAAGCTTTCTTT.